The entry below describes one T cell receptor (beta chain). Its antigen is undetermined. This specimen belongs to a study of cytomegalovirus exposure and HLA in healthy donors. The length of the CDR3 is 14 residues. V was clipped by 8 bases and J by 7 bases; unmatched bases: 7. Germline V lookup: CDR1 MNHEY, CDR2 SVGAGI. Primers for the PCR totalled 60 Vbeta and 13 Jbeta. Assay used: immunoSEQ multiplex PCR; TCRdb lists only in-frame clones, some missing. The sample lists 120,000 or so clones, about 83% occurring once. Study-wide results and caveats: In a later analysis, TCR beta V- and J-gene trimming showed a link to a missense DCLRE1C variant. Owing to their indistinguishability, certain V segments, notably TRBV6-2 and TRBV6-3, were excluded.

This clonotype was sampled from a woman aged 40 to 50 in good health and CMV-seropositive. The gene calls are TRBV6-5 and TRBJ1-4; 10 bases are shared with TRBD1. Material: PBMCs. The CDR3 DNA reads TGTGCCAGCTCACCGGGACAGGGGCCTGAAAAACTGTTTTTT. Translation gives CASSPGQGPEKLFF.